Listed here are 24 T cell receptor beta chains from one sample, sequenced in a study of blood T cells in healthy people across ages. Alongside a J-beta primer mix, a sample-barcoded 5' primer served in a second PCR lasting roughly 7 to 12 cycles. TCRdb used MiXCR to reprocess the 5' RACE reads, holding one entry per CDR3 protein. The sample lists over 1.5 million distinct CDR3 sequences; around half were seen once. The sample comprised blood. The receptors shown here come from a woman aged 40 to 50 in good health.

The chain has TRBV5-1 and TRBJ1-1, with D possibly being TRBD1 (6 bases). Between the trimmed V and J ends, which lost 4 bases and 1 base, there was a span of 14 bases. Germline CDR1 and CDR2: SGHRS and YFSETQ. The CDR3 is 15 amino acids. CDR3 sequence (DNA): TGCGCCAGCAGCCCCTCCTCGGACAGGAACACTGAAGCTTTCTTT. Translation gives CASSPSSDRNTEAFF. Variable domain in full (rest from reference TRBV5-1 and TRBJ1-1): KAGVTQTPRYLIKTRGQQVTLSCSPISGHRSVSWYQQTPGQGLQFLFEYFSETQRNKGNFPGRFSGRQFSNSRSEMNVSTLELGDSALYLCASSPSSDRNTEAFFGQGTRLTVV.

V and J are TRBV2 and TRBJ1-1; TRBD1 aligns across 9 bases. V shed 6 bases and J 2 bases; nucleotides not matched to a gene: 7. The CDR3 sequence is 15 residues long. Germline V gene lookup returns CDR1 SNHLY and CDR2 FYNNEI. The chain's CDR3 is CASRGQGQFNTEAFF. CDR3 coding DNA: TGTGCCAGCAGGGGACAGGGACAGTTTAACACTGAAGCTTTCTTT.

This clonotype came up a few times. The rearrangement links TRBV6-5 to TRBJ2-7; D call uncertain. Per germline, CDR1 MNHEY and CDR2 SVGAGI. This CDR3 contains 13 residues. V was clipped by 0 bases and J by 1 base, with 4 bases between them. CDR3 amino acids: CASSYSWSYEQYF. The CDR3 DNA sequence: TGTGCCAGCAGTTACTCGTGGTCCTACGAGCAGTACTTC.

V usage is TRBV20-1 and J usage is TRBJ2-1, with 10 bases that match TRBD1. The CDR3 has 16 residues. The germline CDR1 and CDR2 sequences are DFQATT and SNEGSKA (reference sequence). The V and J ends lost 5 bases and 3 bases, in that order; junction bases with no gene match: 10. The CDR3 sequence is CSAWRQGAIGYNEQFF. The CDR3 region has the DNA TGCAGTGCTTGGAGACAGGGGGCAATTGGCTACAATGAGCAGTTCTTC.

This clonotype was counted a few times. The chain joins TRBV9 to TRBJ1-6, with D tentatively TRBD1 (6 bases). This CDR3 is built from 14 residues. The V gene's germline CDR1 is SGDLS and CDR2 YYNGEE. Trimming removed 4 bases at V and 7 bases at J, with 12 bases between. DNA of the CDR3: TGTGCCAGCAGCACCGGGACACCAAATTCACCCCTCCACTTT. It specifies CASSTGTPNSPLHF.

V usage is TRBV7-9 and J usage is TRBJ2-1; 8 bases are a match to TRBD2. Germline-derived CDR1 and CDR2 are SEHNR and FQNEAQ (reference sequence). This CDR3 spans 17 amino acids. Unmatched junction bases numbered 12, after V lost 4 bases and J lost 4 bases. CDR3 residues: CASSSPGFGGEYNEQFF. The CDR3 DNA reads as TGTGCCAGCAGCTCTCCCGGGTTCGGGGGGGAATACAATGAGCAGTTCTTC. The full variable domain, its missing parts supplied by reference TRBV7-9 and TRBJ2-1, is DTGVSQNPRHKITKRGQNVTFRCDPISEHNRLYWYRQTLGQGPEFLTYFQNEAQLEKSRLLSDRFSAERPKGSFSTLEIQRTEQGDSAMYLCASSSPGFGGEYNEQFFGPGTRLTVL.

This clonotype has only a few counts. The chain employs TRBV27 and TRBJ2-5; 11 nucleotides agree with TRBD1. TRBJ2-7 matches the DNA end more closely, so the J call is doubtful. The CDR3 runs 15 residues. CDR1 MNHEY and CDR2 SMNVEV come from the germline V gene (reference sequence). The CDR3 nucleotides are TGTGCCAGCAGCGACCCGGGACAGGGGGCCTACGAGCAGTACTTC. This sequence encodes CASSDPGQGAYEQYF.

This clonotype was counted between two and nine times. The rearrangement joins TRBV5-1 to TRBJ2-1; 7 bases line up with TRBD1. Losses at the gene ends were 0 bases for V and 10 bases for J; bases not matched to a gene: 4. The CDR3 totals 13 residues. Germline values: CDR1 SGHRS, CDR2 YFSETQ. The CDR3 spells CASSLALGGEQFF. CDR3 in DNA: TGCGCCAGCAGCTTGGCTCTAGGGGGCGAGCAGTTCTTC. Supplemented by reference TRBV5-1 and TRBJ2-1, the full variable domain reads KAGVTQTPRYLIKTRGQQVTLSCSPISGHRSVSWYQQTPGQGLQFLFEYFSETQRNKGNFPGRFSGRQFSNSRSEMNVSTLELGDSALYLCASSLALGGEQFFGPGTRLTVL.

This clonotype was counted only a few times. This CDR3 is CASSQDRRLGQYF. In DNA form, the CDR3 reads TGCGCCAGCAGCCAAGATCGTAGGTTAGGGCAGTACTTC. J is TRBJ2-7 and V is TRBV4-3, with D uncertain. There are 13 residues in the CDR3. V was trimmed by 0 bases and J by 9 bases, leaving 12 bases between them. The germline gives CDR1 LGHNA, CDR2 YSLEER.

The chain couples TRBV7-9 to TRBJ2-7; 10 positions match TRBD2. The end of the DNA fits TRBJ2-5 better, so the J call may be wrong. This CDR3 is built from 15 residues. Germline V lookup: CDR1 SEHNR, CDR2 FQNEAQ (reference sequence). CDR3 amino acids: CAPGLVLAGPPTQYF. The CDR3 nucleotides read TGTGCCCCCGGCCTGGTACTAGCGGGACCACCGACCCAGTACTTC.

The chain couples TRBV7-2 to TRBJ1-6; 9 bases map to TRBD1. The germline CDR1 and CDR2 sequences are SGHTA and FQGNSA. The junction had 6 bases not matched to a gene; V was cut back by 5 bases and J by 7 bases. The CDR3 totals 15 residues. This chain's CDR3 is CASSGQGLGNSPLHF. The CDR3 DNA is TGTGCCAGCAGCGGACAGGGGTTAGGGAATTCACCCCTCCACTTT.

The CDR3 DNA reads as TGTGCCAGCAGTTACGAGCGGGGGCCCTCCTACGAGCAGTACTTC. It encodes CASSYERGPSYEQYF. The chain couples TRBV28 to TRBJ2-7; 8 nucleotides agree with TRBD2. The germline gives CDR1 MDHEN, CDR2 SYDVKM. This CDR3 contains 15 residues. Trimming removed 4 bases from V and 0 bases from J; junction bases left unmatched: 5.

This clonotype has just a few counts. The chain combines TRBV2 with TRBJ2-3; D possibly corresponds to TRBD1 (5 bases). Germline loops: CDR1 SNHLY, CDR2 FYNNEI. V lost 4 bases to trimming and J lost 2 bases, with 13 bases between them. This CDR3 comprises 15 residues. The CDR3 region is CASSAGHLLTDTQYF. CDR3 in DNA: TGTGCCAGCAGTGCTGGACACTTACTCACAGATACGCAGTATTTT. The variable domain in full, with the rest retrieved from reference TRBV2 and TRBJ2-3, is EPEVTQTPSHQVTQMGQEVILRCVPISNHLYFYWYRQILGQKVEFLVSFYNNEISEKSEIFDDQFSVERPDGSNFTLKIRSTKLEDSAMYFCASSAGHLLTDTQYFGPGTRLTVL.

J is TRBJ2-1 and V is TRBV3-1; D is unclear. The germline CDR1 and CDR2 sequences are LGHDT and YNNKEL (reference sequence). There are 16 residues in the CDR3. V lost 0 bases, J lost 2 bases, and 11 bases lay in between. Here the CDR3 DNA reads TGTGCCAGCAGCCAAGAAGAAGGGTCCCCCTACAATGAGCAGTTCTTC. It codes for CASSQEEGSPYNEQFF.

This clonotype appeared a few times. The chain links TRBV29-1 to TRBJ2-5; D is ambiguous. V was shortened by 8 bases and J by 1 base, with 14 bases between the two germline ends. Looked up from germline, CDR1 is SQVTM and CDR2 is ANQGSEA. The CDR3 loop spans 13 amino acids. For the CDR3, the DNA is TGCAGCCTGAATAAAGAAACCCAAGAGACCCAGTACTTC. Its protein is CSLNKETQETQYF.

This clonotype has only a few counts. V is TRBV25-1 and J is TRBJ2-5; tentative D call: TRBD2 (6 bases). The germline V gene encodes CDR1 MGHDK and CDR2 SYGVNS. The CDR3 spans 14 residues. The V end was cut by 1 base, the J end by 7 bases, with 13 bases between. The CDR3 loop is CASSEFGGASTQYF. The CDR3, as DNA: TGTGCCAGCAGTGAATTTGGAGGGGCTTCGACCCAGTACTTC.

This clonotype was observed a handful of times. The V call is TRBV29-1, the J call TRBJ2-5; weak D call: TRBD1 (6 bases). Germline CDR1 and CDR2: SQVTM and ANQGSEA. The CDR3 consists of 12 residues. V lost 4 bases and J lost 4, with 10 bases in between. The CDR3 here is CSVVETGETQYF. DNA for the CDR3: TGCAGCGTTGTTGAGACAGGAGAGACCCAGTACTTC.

In its sample, this clonotype was seen a few times. J is TRBJ2-5 and V is TRBV15; TRBD1 matches 7 bases. V gave up 0 bases and J gave up 2 bases; unmatched junction bases: 6. The CDR3 loop spans 16 amino acids. CDR1 is LNHNV and CDR2 is YYDKDF in the germline V gene (reference sequence). The CDR3 loop reads CATSRDWPGQQETQYF. The DNA of the CDR3 is TGTGCCACCAGCAGAGATTGGCCGGGACAGCAAGAGACCCAGTACTTC.

This chain links TRBV29-1 with TRBJ2-5; 10 bases agree with TRBD1. This CDR3 contains 15 residues. Germline assignment: CDR1 SQVTM and CDR2 ANQGSEA. V lost 1 base to trimming and J lost 11 bases; unmatched junction nucleotides: 13. CDR3 bases: TGCAGCGTTGAAGGGCCGGGACAGGGGATCAATGAGCAGTACTTC. It encodes CSVEGPGQGINEQYF.

The chain recombines TRBV7-9 with TRBJ2-3; 14 bases fit TRBD2. Germline trimming cut 4 bases from V and 11 bases from J; bases unmatched to any gene: 8. CDR1 SEHNR and CDR2 FQNEAQ come from the germline V gene (reference sequence). The CDR3 runs 15 residues. Written as DNA, the CDR3 is TGTGCCAGCAGCTGGGGACTAGCGGGGGCGCGGGGGCAGTATTTT. Protein product: CASSWGLAGARGQYF.

This clonotype turned up a few times. The chain joins TRBV10-3 to TRBJ1-2; no firm D call. Per germline, CDR1 ENHRY and CDR2 SYGVKD. This CDR3 has 16 residues. V lost 0 bases and J 2 bases, leaving 13 bases between the germline ends. The CDR3 DNA is TGTGCCATCAGTGAGTCGGGAGGGAACACAAACTATGGCTACACCTTC. It codes for CAISESGGNTNYGYTF.

V gene TRBV6-2 or TRBV6-3 combines with J gene TRBJ2-5; no definite D call. This CDR3 spans 12 amino acids. V was clipped by 2 bases and J by 5 bases, with 6 bases between them. Germline lookup yields CDR1 MNHEY and CDR2 SVGEGT. CDR3 protein: CASSYPAETQYF. CDR3 coding DNA: TGTGCCAGCAGTTACCCTGCTGAGACCCAGTACTTC.

This chain connects TRBV6-1 to TRBJ2-4; TRBD1 aligns across 12 bases. Germline values: CDR1 MNHNS, CDR2 SASEGT. CDR3 length equals 20 residues. The ends lost 5 bases at V and 0 bases at J; junction bases unmatched: 14. CDR3 loop: CASSPTPGQGARGAKNIQYF. CDR3 nucleotides: TGTGCCAGCAGTCCCACTCCGGGACAGGGGGCGCGGGGAGCCAAAAACATTCAGTACTTC.

This clonotype appeared a few times. The V and J genes are TRBV7-3 and TRBJ1-2, with 7 bases that match TRBD1. From germline, CDR1 is SGHTA and CDR2 FQGTGA. The ends lost 1 base at V and 0 bases at J; junction bases unmatched: 11. The CDR3 contains 18 residues. CDR3 residues: CASSLREGGRATNYGYTF. CDR3 in DNA: TGTGCCAGCAGCTTAAGGGAAGGGGGCAGGGCAACTAACTATGGCTACACCTTC.